This T cell receptor (beta chain) was sequenced during a study of technical replicates of blood from several donors. TCRdb's copy holds only in-frame clones and misses some; the assay was immunoSEQ multiplex PCR. The data hold roughly 69,000 clones, with around 86% observed a single time. The V and J ends lost 3 bases and 0 bases, in that order; junction bases with no gene match: 26. Germline loops: CDR1 SGHDN, CDR2 FVKESK. There are 24 residues in the CDR3. The chain joins TRBV14 to TRBJ2-6; the match to TRBD1 covers 7 bases. The sequence came from a human donor in good health. Some clones in this sample may be carry-over from other donors' samples. The sample taken for sequencing was PBMCs. For the CDR3, the DNA is TGTGCCAGCAGCCAGTATCGACACCTACCGACAGGGAAAAAGGGGATCTCTGGGGCCAACGTCCTGACTTTC. Amino acids: CASSQYRHLPTGKKGISGANVLTF.